Given below is one T cell receptor (beta chain) in context. The sample is drawn from a study of blood T cell repertoires in COVID-19. Study-wide context: Sites across the United States, Italy and Spain contributed samples from acute and convalescent COVID-19. In each case, the material was cDNA or gDNA derived from T cells, B-cell-depleted T cells, or PBMCs.

The CDR3 spans 16 residues. Per germline, CDR1 SGDLS and CDR2 YYNGEE. V shed 1 base, J shed 5 bases, and the junction held 9 bases outside the gene matches. How the authors handled the data: Reference gene primer amplification gave nucleated cell count estimates. Some clones are missing from TCRdb's copy, which holds only in-frame ones; the method was immunoSEQ multiplex PCR. D and trimming were read from the DNA, whereas the V and J calls and clone size are those reported in that table. The sample records more than 90,000 clones, about two thirds being singletons. Sequences were obtained from peripheral blood. This chain uses TRBV9 with TRBJ2-5; TRBD2 aligns across 9 bases. The TCR was taken from a woman aged 55-75 years in a cohort sampled during active or convalescent COVID-19. CDR3 protein: CASSVYGGGVRETQYF. The CDR3 DNA is TGTGCCAGCAGCGTATATGGCGGGGGGGTTCGGGAGACCCAGTACTTC.